Below are 23 T cell receptor beta chains sequenced from a single sample in a study of T cell responses to AZD1222 COVID-19 vaccine. The protocol was immunoSEQ multiplex PCR, while the TCRdb copy is restricted to in-frame clones and leaves out a portion. This sample yields 150,000 or so clones, of which 75% to 95% are seen a single time; 1.4% belongs to the top ten. Sample: peripheral blood, taken on day 0 of AZD1222 vaccination. Receptors originate from an adult in good health.

The chain uses TRBV27 and TRBJ2-3; 11 nucleotides agree with TRBD2. Looked up from germline, CDR1 is MNHEY and CDR2 is SMNVEV (reference sequence). Trimming at V came to 4 bases and at J to 5 bases, leaving 8 bases not matched to a gene. CDR3 size: 16 residues. As DNA, the CDR3 is TGTGCCAGCAGTTCCCATAGCGGGAGGGCCCAAGATACGCAGTATTTT. It is translated as CASSSHSGRAQDTQYF.

This chain connects TRBV5-1 to TRBJ1-2, with a weak D call TRBD1 (6 bases). V dropped 4 bases and J dropped 6 bases, with 16 bases sitting between them. The germline CDR1 and CDR2 sequences are SGHRS and YFSETQ. The CDR3 sequence is 14 residues long. The CDR3 reads CASSPGVGGDGYTF. In DNA form, the CDR3 reads TGCGCCAGCAGCCCGGGCGTGGGGGGCGATGGCTACACCTTC.

The genes are TRBV19 and TRBJ2-5; perhaps TRBD1 as D (5 bases). V dropped 5 bases and J dropped 1 base, with 11 bases sitting between them. In germline, CDR1 is LNHDA, CDR2 SQIVND (reference sequence). The CDR3 is 14 residues long. Here the CDR3 reads CASSFTGTQETQYF. CDR3 bases: TGTGCCAGTAGTTTCACAGGTACCCAAGAGACCCAGTACTTC.

V gene TRBV6-5 combines with J gene TRBJ2-7, with D maybe TRBD2 (6 bases). The CDR3 loop spans 15 amino acids. Germline V gene lookup returns CDR1 MNHEY and CDR2 SVGAGI. Trimming stripped 2 bases from V and 1 base from J, with 12 bases between. In DNA, the CDR3 is TGTGCCAGCAGTTACGGAGGGTTGGTTTCCTACGAGCAGTACTTC. It codes for CASSYGGLVSYEQYF.

The chain carries TRBV3-1 (or the pseudogene TRBV3-2) and TRBJ1-5; TRBD1 might be the D (5 bases). Trimming removed 3 bases from V and 3 bases from J, with 9 bases in between. This CDR3 spans 14 amino acids. The germline CDR1 and CDR2 sequences are LGHDT and YNNKEL (reference sequence). CDR3 sequence: CASSQRGDNQPQHF. In DNA form, the CDR3 reads TGTGCCAGCAGCCAGAGGGGAGACAATCAGCCCCAGCATTTT.

This chain uses TRBV6-5 with TRBJ1-2; 7 bases agree with TRBD1. Germline trimming cut 2 bases from V and 2 bases from J; bases unmatched to any gene: 8. The germline V gene has CDR1 MNHEY and CDR2 SVGAGI. The CDR3 covers 16 residues. In nucleotides, the CDR3 is TGTGCCAGCAGTTACATAACCCCGGACAGGAACTATGGCTACACCTTC. Its translation is CASSYITPDRNYGYTF.

The chain carries TRBV10-3 and TRBJ2-5; D perhaps matches TRBD1 (5 bases). The germline V and J ends were trimmed by 0 bases and 5 bases, with 10 bases remaining between them. Germline assignment: CDR1 ENHRY and CDR2 SYGVKD. The CDR3 totals 14 residues. The CDR3: CAISESLGRETQYF. CDR3 nucleotides: TGTGCCATCAGTGAGTCGCTGGGGCGGGAGACCCAGTACTTC.

The chain combines TRBV4-2 with TRBJ2-6, with 7 bases lining up with TRBD1. The CDR3 consists of 17 residues. Trimming took 0 bases from V and 4 from J; bases not matched to a gene: 6. In germline, CDR1 is LGHNA, CDR2 YNFKEQ. CDR3 sequence (DNA): TGTGCCAGCAGCCAAGATGGGGACAGCTCAGGGGCCAACGTCCTGACTTTC. It is translated as CASSQDGDSSGANVLTF.

V is TRBV7-9 and J is TRBJ1-1, with 8 bases aligning to TRBD1. The junction had 2 bases not matched to a gene; V was cut back by 5 bases and J by 0 bases. This CDR3 spans 14 amino acids. Germline V gene data show CDR1 as SEHNR and CDR2 as FQNEAQ (reference sequence). The DNA for the CDR3 is TGTGCCAGCAGCACAGGGGGAATGAACACTGAAGCTTTCTTT. Encoded protein: CASSTGGMNTEAFF.

The gene calls are TRBV3-1 (or the pseudogene TRBV3-2) and TRBJ2-1; D is possibly TRBD2 (6 bases). V gave up 1 base and J gave up 4 bases, with 11 bases separating them. Germline V lookup: CDR1 LGHDT, CDR2 YNNKEL (reference sequence). The CDR3 contains 15 residues. The CDR3 here is CASSQVTSHYNEQFF. The CDR3 nucleotides read TGTGCCAGCAGCCAAGTCACTAGCCATTACAATGAGCAGTTCTTC.

The chain employs TRBV27 and TRBJ2-7; D gene ambiguous. The CDR3 extends over 13 amino acids. The V and J ends lost 0 bases and 12 bases respectively, with 15 bases between them. Germline V gives CDR1 MNHEY, CDR2 SMNVEV (reference sequence). The CDR3 loop is CASSLSEGRSGYF. CDR3 in DNA: TGTGCCAGCAGTTTATCGGAAGGACGGTCGGGGTACTTC.

The gene calls are TRBV11-2 and TRBJ1-6, with 7 bases aligning to TRBD1. CDR3 length equals 19 residues. J gave up 0 bases and V 1 base, and 9 bases lay outside the gene matches. Germline CDR1 reads SGHAT; CDR2 reads FQNNGV. CDR3 bases: TGTGCCAGCAGCTTAGTATTTCTGACAGGGAGCTCCTATAATTCACCCCTCCACTTT. This gives the protein CASSLVFLTGSSYNSPLHF.

This chain uses TRBV21-1 with TRBJ1-4. TRBV21-1 constitutes a pseudogene. This CDR3 spans 14 amino acids. The CDR3 DNA follows: TGTGCCAGCAGCAACCTCCGGGGGAATGAAAAACTGTTTTTT. Encoded protein: CASSNLRGNEKLFF.

This clone was observed once. V gene TRBV9 combines with J gene TRBJ1-6; maybe TRBD1 (6 bases). Trimming removed 0 bases at V and 0 bases at J, with 7 bases between. This CDR3 has 16 residues. CDR1 is SGDLS, CDR2 YYNGEE, per germline. For the CDR3, the DNA is TGTGCCAGCAGCGTAGAGGGGGGCTCCTATAATTCACCCCTCCACTTT. Residues: CASSVEGGSYNSPLHF.

V usage is TRBV11-2 and J usage is TRBJ1-3, with TRBD1 as a possible D gene (5 bases). Trimming shortened V by 1 base and J by 4 bases, and 11 bases separated the two germline ends. The CDR3 has 15 residues. CDR1 is SGHAT and CDR2 is FQNNGV in the germline V gene. The CDR3 coding sequence is TGTGCCAGCAGCTTAGTCCGGGGGAGCGGAAACACCATATATTTT. Translated, it gives CASSLVRGSGNTIYF.

The V gene is TRBV19, the J gene TRBJ1-3; no clear D. The V gene lost 7 bases and the J gene lost 4 bases, with 14 bases spanning the gap. CDR3 length equals 14 residues. Germline V gives CDR1 LNHDA, CDR2 SQIVND (reference sequence). The CDR3 region is CASIPPGVGNTIYF. CDR3 nucleotide sequence: TGTGCCAGTATCCCCCCGGGCGTGGGAAACACCATATATTTT.

The chain has TRBV6-5 and TRBJ1-5, with D possibly being TRBD1 (6 bases). Germline CDR1 MNHEY, CDR2 SVGAGI. Trimming cost V 6 bases and J 6 bases, with 18 bases left between them. CDR3 length equals 15 residues. The CDR3 region is CASSLGGSRGQPQHF. The CDR3 region has the DNA TGTGCCAGCAGCCTAGGGGGGTCCCGAGGTCAGCCCCAGCATTTT.

This sequence joins TRBV27 and TRBJ2-5; D may be TRBD2 (7 bases). Germline V lookup: CDR1 MNHEY, CDR2 SMNVEV (reference sequence). The CDR3 has 15 amino acids. Trimming left V 0 bases short and J 1 base short, with 9 bases between. The CDR3 loop reads CASSLSGGPQETQYF. CDR3 sequence (DNA): TGTGCCAGCAGTTTATCGGGGGGGCCCCAAGAGACCCAGTACTTC.

The rearrangement uses TRBV27 and TRBJ1-2; no reliable D call. CDR3 length: 17 amino acids. The germline V gene encodes CDR1 MNHEY and CDR2 SMNVEV (reference sequence). The ends were cut back, 1 base at V and 0 bases at J, with 15 bases in the middle. DNA of the CDR3: TGTGCCAGCAGTTTATGGGCAGGCGGCCTTTCTAACTATGGCTACACCTTC. It is translated as CASSLWAGGLSNYGYTF.

The genes are TRBV28 and TRBJ1-4; unclear D gene. This CDR3 is 16 amino acids long. Germline loops: CDR1 MDHEN, CDR2 SYDVKM. V gave up 4 bases and J gave up 0 bases, with 12 bases separating them. CDR3 sequence (DNA): TGTGCCAGCAGTTCCACCTCCCAATCAACTAATGAAAAACTGTTTTTT. Amino acids: CASSSTSQSTNEKLFF.

This clone was counted a few times. This rearrangement joins TRBV7-6 to TRBJ2-1, with TRBD1 matching 7 bases. J lost 6 bases, V lost 4 bases, and 6 bases had no gene match. The CDR3 runs 14 residues. Germline-derived CDR1 and CDR2 are SGHVS and FNYEAQ. In DNA form, the CDR3 reads TGTGCCAGCAGCTCTCGACAGGGTAGCAATGAGCAGTTCTTC. As protein: CASSSRQGSNEQFF.

This clone was found once. This sequence joins TRBV4-3 and TRBJ2-3; TRBD2 aligns across 9 bases. From germline, CDR1 is LGHNA and CDR2 YSLEER. V lost 5 bases, J lost 3 bases, and 9 bases stayed unmatched. CDR3 length: 16 residues. CDR3 nucleotides: TGCGCCAGCAGCGCAAGCCTAGCGGGAAGGACAGATACGCAGTATTTT. It specifies CASSASLAGRTDTQYF.

The genes are TRBV10-1 and TRBJ1-4, with 7 bases identical to TRBD1. The CDR3 spans 17 residues. J lost 8 bases, V lost 3 bases, and 15 bases had no gene match. Germline V gives CDR1 WNHNN, CDR2 SYGVQD (reference sequence). The CDR3 coding sequence is TGCGCCAGCAGTGAATCTCGGGCGGACAGGTTGGGGGAAAAACTGTTTTTT. This sequence encodes CASSESRADRLGEKLFF.